Listed here is a single T cell receptor (beta chain). Germline CDR1 and CDR2: LGHNT and FRNRAP. Between the trimmed V and J ends, which lost 6 bases and 1 base, there was a span of 15 bases. The CDR3 runs 15 residues. The data are from a study of blood T cell repertoires in COVID-19. TCRdb's copy holds only in-frame clones and misses some; the assay was immunoSEQ multiplex PCR. The table shows 100,000 to 110,000 clones, with more than 75% occurring only once. The V call is TRBV12-5, the J call TRBJ1-1; TRBD1 might be the D (5 bases). The specimen sequenced was peripheral blood. This clonotype was sampled from a human donor in a cohort sampled during active COVID-19. The CDR3 protein is CASGPRGTANTEAFF. The DNA for the CDR3 is TGTGCTAGTGGGCCAAGAGGGACTGCGAACACTGAAGCTTTCTTT.